Listed here are 27 T cell receptor beta chains from one sample, sequenced in a study of identical twins (dated by TCRdb to the mid-2010s). The library came from 5' RACE. Sequencing relied on an Illumina HiSeq 2000. TCRdb handled the public reads itself, with Q25 trimming in fastp and clone calling in MiXCR, and kept productive beta chains. Here each entry gathers all rows of one CDR3 protein and keeps the most common genes and DNA. A total of 450,000 to 650,000 distinct CDR3 sequences appear in this sample, 13% to 15% of them only once. The top ten clonotypes cover about 0.47% of the sample. The same sample was also studied in work on yellow fever vaccine responses in identical twins.

Input material: CD4+ T cells sorted from blood. These receptors were collected from a woman between 18 and 30 years old in good health.

The chain links TRBV20-1 to TRBJ2-3; D is possibly TRBD2 (5 bases). The CDR3 has 16 amino acids. Germline CDR1 is DFQATT and CDR2 is SNEGSKA (reference sequence). The germline V and J ends were trimmed by 0 bases and 0 bases, with 13 bases remaining between them. The CDR3, as DNA: TGCAGTGCTAGAGATTATCGGCAGCGGAGCACAGATACGCAGTATTTT. It is translated as CSARDYRQRSTDTQYF.

This clonotype was detected many times. V and J are TRBV10-3 and TRBJ2-7; D remains unclear. The CDR3 contains 16 residues. With 6 bases removed from V and 3 bases from J, the gap between germline ends came to 21 bases. Germline lookup yields CDR1 ENHRY and CDR2 SYGVKD. CDR3 in DNA: TGTGCCATCAGCGTTACAGCCAACCACCTAATCTACGAGCAGTACTTC. This sequence encodes CAISVTANHLIYEQYF.

The rearrangement links TRBV11-2 to TRBJ2-7; D is unresolved. The V end was cut by 5 bases, the J end by 2 bases, with 13 bases between. The V gene's germline CDR1 is SGHAT and CDR2 FQNNGV. The CDR3 contains 14 residues. CDR3 DNA sequence: TGTGCCAGCAGCCAAAATTTGGACGCCTACGAGCAGTACGTC. Translating gives CASSQNLDAYEQYV.

The chain couples TRBV3-1 to TRBJ2-6; D perhaps matches TRBD2 (6 bases). Germline assignment: CDR1 LGHDT and CDR2 YNNKEL (reference sequence). V lost 5 bases to trimming and J lost 0 bases, with 17 bases between them. The CDR3 spans 18 residues. For the CDR3, the DNA is TGTGCCAGCAGCGGCCCTGGGACTGCCCACTCTGGGGCCAACGTCCTGACTTTC. Residues: CASSGPGTAHSGANVLTF.

This clonotype was seen many times. The genes are TRBV12-3 or TRBV12-4 and TRBJ2-3; a possible D gene is TRBD1 (6 bases). CDR3 length equals 16 residues. V shed 6 bases and J shed 0 bases, with 16 bases lying between them. The CDR3 here is CASSQDGQLSTDTQYF. The CDR3 nucleotides read TGTGCCAGCAGCCAGGACGGACAGCTTAGCACAGATACGCAGTATTTT.

This clonotype has a handful of counts. The gene calls are TRBV7-9 and TRBJ2-2; a weak D match, TRBD1 (5 bases). Trimming took 7 bases from V and 5 from J, leaving 20 bases between them. There are 16 residues in the CDR3. Germline V gene lookup returns CDR1 SEHNR and CDR2 FQNEAQ (reference sequence). The CDR3 DNA is TGTGCCAGCATCCAAAGGGGCCTAGTGAAGACCGGGGAGCTGTTTTTT. Translated: CASIQRGLVKTGELFF.

The chain joins TRBV2 to TRBJ2-2; D is possibly TRBD1 or TRBD2 (5 bases each). The CDR3 covers 17 residues. Trimming took 7 bases from V and 1 from J, leaving 19 bases between them. Germline CDR1 SNHLY, CDR2 FYNNEI. The CDR3 DNA follows: TGTGCCAGCATCACTTACCCCGGGACGGTGAACACCGGGGAGCTGTTTTTT. Protein sequence: CASITYPGTVNTGELFF.

This clonotype was seen repeatedly, ten times or more. The rearrangement joins TRBV5-1 to TRBJ2-2; D gene ambiguous. Looked up from germline, CDR1 is SGHRS and CDR2 is YFSETQ. The V gene lost 2 bases and the J gene lost 5 bases, with 13 bases spanning the gap. The CDR3 has 15 amino acids. CDR3 amino acids: CASSLSSIGTGELFF. The CDR3 nucleotides are TGCGCCAGCAGCTTAAGTAGTATCGGAACCGGGGAGCTGTTTTTT.

This clonotype was seen ten or more times. This chain uses TRBV20-1 with TRBJ1-4; D perhaps matches TRBD1 (5 bases). V was cut by 6 bases and J by 11 bases, with 16 bases left in between. Germline assignment: CDR1 DFQATT and CDR2 SNEGSKA (reference sequence). The CDR3 sequence is 12 residues long. Here the CDR3 reads CSATGRGVKLFF. The DNA of the CDR3 is TGCAGTGCCACAGGACGGGGCGTGAAACTGTTTTTT.

This clonotype was detected ten times or more. The chain has TRBV12-3 or TRBV12-4 and TRBJ2-1, with 11 positions matching TRBD1. The ends lost 6 bases at V and 5 bases at J; junction bases unmatched: 9. There are 16 residues in the CDR3. The CDR3 loop reads CASRRDRDRGDNEQFF. The CDR3 nucleotides read TGTGCCAGCAGGAGAGACCGGGACAGGGGGGACAATGAGCAGTTCTTC.

The chain joins TRBV2 to TRBJ2-1, with D perhaps TRBD1 (6 bases). V gave up 7 bases and J gave up 7 bases, with 14 bases separating them. CDR1 is SNHLY, CDR2 FYNNEI, per germline. The CDR3 is 13 amino acids. The CDR3 DNA reads TGTGCCAGCAACACAGGGTTGTGGAATGAGCAGTTCTTC. Protein product: CASNTGLWNEQFF.

This clonotype was recorded at least ten times. The V and J genes are TRBV7-9 and TRBJ1-1; no reliable D call. V dropped 2 bases and J dropped 1 base, with 5 bases sitting between them. CDR3 length: 13 residues. Germline V gives CDR1 SEHNR, CDR2 FQNEAQ (reference sequence). The CDR3 spells CASSLLQNTEAFF. The CDR3 bases are TGTGCCAGCAGCTTATTACAGAACACTGAAGCTTTCTTT. Variable domain in full (rest from reference TRBV7-9 and TRBJ1-1): DTGVSQNPRHKITKRGQNVTFRCDPISEHNRLYWYRQTLGQGPEFLTYFQNEAQLEKSRLLSDRFSAERPKGSFSTLEIQRTEQGDSAMYLCASSLLQNTEAFFGQGTRLTVV.

V usage is TRBV7-8 and J usage is TRBJ2-2; 8 bases are shared with TRBD1. The CDR3 contains 14 residues. The germline gives CDR1 SGHVS, CDR2 FQNEAQ. J was trimmed by 4 bases and V by 5 bases; bases with no gene match: 3. In DNA form, the CDR3 reads TGTGCCAGCAGCACCGACAGGGGCACCGGGGAGCTGTTTTTT. This gives the protein CASSTDRGTGELFF.

The sample holds many counts of this clonotype. The chain links TRBV28 to TRBJ2-1, with TRBD1 identical over 7 bases. Trimming removed 5 bases from V and 4 bases from J; junction bases left unmatched: 11. The CDR3 has 16 residues. Germline V gene sequence: CDR1 MDHEN, CDR2 SYDVKM. The CDR3 nucleotides are TGTGCCAGCAGTCTACCGACAGGGTGGGGATACAATGAGCAGTTCTTC. Encoded protein: CASSLPTGWGYNEQFF.

This clonotype has a handful of counts. The chain joins TRBV5-1 to TRBJ2-7, with 9 bases aligning to TRBD2. In germline, CDR1 is SGHRS, CDR2 YFSETQ. The junction had 5 bases not matched to a gene; V was cut back by 0 bases and J by 7 bases. The CDR3 has 14 residues. CDR3 in DNA: TGCGCCAGCAGCTTGGCTAGCGGGAAACTTGAGCAGTACTTC. Protein sequence: CASSLASGKLEQYF.

This clonotype was counted between two and nine times. V gene TRBV6-1 combines with J gene TRBJ2-1; weak D call: TRBD2 (7 bases). V lost 6 bases, J lost 0 bases, and 18 bases lay in between. The CDR3 contains 17 residues. CDR1 is MNHNS, CDR2 SASEGT, per germline. CDR3 bases: TGTGCCAGCAGGTCACCCGGGGGGCCCAGCTCCTACAATGAGCAGTTCTTC. It is translated as CASRSPGGPSSYNEQFF.

The chain joins TRBV24-1 to TRBJ2-1, with D tentatively TRBD1 (6 bases). Trimming shortened V by 6 bases and J by 10 bases, and 27 bases separated the two germline ends. In germline, CDR1 is KGHDR, CDR2 SFDVKD. The CDR3 spans 17 residues. DNA of the CDR3: TGTGCCACCAGTTCTCAAACCGGGACACCGAAAAGTCGGGAGCAGTTCTTC. Amino acid sequence: CATSSQTGTPKSREQFF.

The gene calls are TRBV7-2 and TRBJ2-7, with TRBD2 identical over 8 bases. The length of the CDR3 is 15 residues. After removal of 1 base from V and 0 bases from J, the junction contained 2 bases not matched to a gene. Looked up from germline, CDR1 is SGHTA and CDR2 is FQGNSA. The chain's CDR3 is CASSLGGTSSYEQYV. The DNA for the CDR3 is TGTGCCAGCAGCTTAGGAGGGACTAGCTCCTACGAGCAGTACGTC.

This clonotype was picked up a small number of times. At one of its ends the junction is not consistent with the germline gene, which may arise from a read error. V is TRBV11-2 and J is TRBJ2-5; D possibly uses TRBD1 or TRBD2 (5 bases each). Germline CDR1 and CDR2: SGHAT and FQNNGV. CDR3 length equals 11 residues. CDR3 DNA sequence: TGTGCCAGCAGCTCAGCCGGGACCCAGTCCTTC. Its translation is CASSSAGTQSF.

This clonotype was picked up a small number of times. The chain couples TRBV20-1 to TRBJ2-5; 9 nucleotides line up with TRBD2. J gave up 7 bases and V 2 bases, and 17 bases lay outside the gene matches. Germline CDR1 and CDR2: DFQATT and SNEGSKA (reference sequence). The CDR3 runs to 17 residues. The CDR3 loop reads CSARHHASGDPLGTQYF. CDR3 coding DNA: TGCAGTGCTAGACACCATGCTAGCGGGGACCCTCTTGGGACCCAGTACTTC.

The CDR3 reads CASTGWRNEKLFF. Here the CDR3 DNA reads TGTGCCAGCACCGGGTGGAGGAATGAAAAACTGTTTTTT. V gene TRBV28 combines with J gene TRBJ1-4; no clear D. The V end lost 7 bases, the J end lost 5 bases, and 11 bases lay between the germline ends. The CDR3 sequence is 13 residues long. Germline V gene data show CDR1 as MDHEN and CDR2 as SYDVKM.

This clonotype turned up a few times. The rearrangement links TRBV7-9 to TRBJ1-2, with TRBD1 as a possible D gene (5 bases). The CDR3 totals 11 residues. Trimming took off 6 bases at V and 8 bases at J, with 10 bases between the two ends. Looked up from germline, CDR1 is SEHNR and CDR2 is FQNEAQ (reference sequence). The DNA of the CDR3 is TGTGCCAGCAGACCTGGGGGGGGCTACACCTTC. Its protein is CASRPGGGYTF.

This clonotype appeared a few times. V usage is TRBV28 and J usage is TRBJ1-1, with 8 bases lining up with TRBD1. Per germline, CDR1 MDHEN and CDR2 SYDVKM. The CDR3 sequence is 14 residues long. Losses at the gene ends were 8 bases for V and 7 bases for J; bases not matched to a gene: 12. The CDR3 here is CASRTRGDRNEAFF. Here the CDR3 DNA reads TGTGCCAGCCGCACCAGAGGGGACAGGAATGAAGCTTTCTTT.

This clonotype was observed a handful of times. V is TRBV12-3 or TRBV12-4 and J is TRBJ2-1, with 7 bases matching TRBD1. The length of the CDR3 is 17 residues. Trimming removed 5 bases from V and 6 bases from J; junction bases left unmatched: 16. CDR3 in amino acids: CASSLRTGETLRNEQFF. The CDR3 DNA follows: TGTGCCAGCAGTCTTAGGACAGGTGAAACTCTACGCAATGAGCAGTTCTTC.

This clonotype was seen only a few times. This chain connects TRBV4-2 to TRBJ2-7; 11 bases map to TRBD2. Trimming took 1 base from V and 6 from J; bases not matched to a gene: 2. The germline gives CDR1 LGHNA, CDR2 YNFKEQ. The CDR3 loop spans 14 amino acids. CDR3 bases: TGTGCCAGCAGCCAAGGAACTAGCGGGGGCGAGCAGTACTTC. Protein sequence: CASSQGTSGGEQYF.

Concerning this clonotype: The junction and the germline gene differ at one end; a read error may be behind it. CDR3 residues: CASSARGGASYEQYF. CDR3 bases: TGTGCCAGCAGCGCCCGGGGAGGGGCCTCCTACGAGCAATACTTC. V usage is TRBV5-8 and J usage is TRBJ2-7; TRBD2 matches 7 bases. The germline V gene encodes CDR1 SGHTS and CDR2 YDEGEE. The CDR3 covers 15 residues.

This rearrangement joins TRBV6-5 to TRBJ1-2; TRBD1 matches 8 bases. Germline V lookup: CDR1 MNHEY, CDR2 SVGAGI. Trimming cost V 2 bases and J 8 bases; bases outside gene matches: 10. This CDR3 contains 15 residues. CDR3 protein: CASSYEAGGIEGYTF. The CDR3 DNA reads TGTGCCAGCAGTTACGAGGCAGGGGGCATCGAGGGCTACACCTTC.